This T cell receptor (beta chain) came from a study of breast tumors, draining lymph nodes, adjacent tissues. Points from the study as a whole: Tumor T cell lymph node origin was a supported hypothesis, not proven. Tumor TCR diversity was below lymph nodes but above nontumor tissue.

Turning to this clonotype: The antigen is not known.

TCRdb re-derived calls from the multiplex PCR reads in MiXCR, one entry per CDR3 protein. This sample has 17,000 or so distinct CDR3 sequences; approximately 57% occur once, and the top ten carry 15% to 25%. The germline gives CDR1 DFQATT, CDR2 SNEGSKA (reference sequence). Trimming stripped 4 bases from V and 2 bases from J, with 15 bases between. The CDR3 is 14 amino acids. This sequence was found in a female donor with breast cancer. Some clones in this sample may be carry-over from other donors' samples. The sample comprised tumor-adjacent breast tissue. The chain combines TRBV20-1 with TRBJ2-7; no firm D call. The DNA for the CDR3 is TGCAGTGCTACCCGGGTGGGCATGACCTACGAGCAGTACTTC. Translation gives CSATRVGMTYEQYF.